Listed here is a single TCR beta chain. This sample is drawn from a study of blood T cell repertoires in COVID-19. About the research overall: Collection of acute and convalescent COVID-19 samples took place in the United States, Italy and Spain. Nucleic acid was either cDNA or gDNA, and it came from T cells, B-cell-depleted T cells, or PBMCs.

The CDR3 loop spans 18 amino acids. The V segment lost 4 bases and the J segment 0 bases; nucleotides outside the gene matches: 14. Germline lookup yields CDR1 SGHNT and CDR2 YYREEE (reference sequence). In the study's own analysis: Estimates of nucleated cell counts were drawn from the amplification of reference gene primers. Assay used: immunoSEQ multiplex PCR; TCRdb lists only in-frame clones, some missing. The DNA was the basis for D and trimming; V, J and clone size are from that table. There are over 200,000 clones in the sample; around 80% occur only once, and approximately 2% lies in the top ten.

V gene TRBV5-4 combines with J gene TRBJ2-5, with TRBD1 matching over 8 bases. The sequencing sample was made of peripheral blood. This clonotype was obtained from a middle-aged man who had recovered from COVID-19. The CDR3 spells CASSLVKTGVQYQETQYF. The CDR3 DNA follows: TGTGCCAGCAGCCTAGTTAAGACAGGGGTCCAGTACCAAGAGACCCAGTACTTC.